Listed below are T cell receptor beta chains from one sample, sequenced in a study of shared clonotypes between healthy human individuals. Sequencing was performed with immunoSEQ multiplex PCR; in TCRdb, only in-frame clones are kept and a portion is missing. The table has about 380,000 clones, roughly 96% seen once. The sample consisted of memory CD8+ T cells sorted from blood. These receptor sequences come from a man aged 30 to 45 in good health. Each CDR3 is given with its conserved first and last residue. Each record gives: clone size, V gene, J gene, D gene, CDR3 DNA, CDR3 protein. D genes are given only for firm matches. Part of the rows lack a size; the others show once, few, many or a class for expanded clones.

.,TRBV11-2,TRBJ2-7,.,TGTGCCAGCAGCTTAGCGTCGGGAAACTACGAGCAGTACTTC,CASSLASGNYEQYF
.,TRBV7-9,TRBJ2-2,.,TGTGCCAGCAGCCCCATACTTACCGGGGAGCTGTTTTTT,CASSPILTGELFF
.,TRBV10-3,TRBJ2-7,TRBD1,TGTGCCATCAGCCCCGGGACAGGGGAGTACGAGCAGTACTTC,CAISPGTGEYEQYF
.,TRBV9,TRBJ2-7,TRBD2,TGTGCCAGTCGGCCGGGACTAGCGGGAGGGCGAACCTACGAGCAGTACTTC,CASRPGLAGGRTYEQYF
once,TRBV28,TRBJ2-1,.,TGTGCCACCATATCGGGACTCTCCTACAATGAGCAGTTCTTC,CATISGLSYNEQFF
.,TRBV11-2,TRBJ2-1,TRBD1,TGTGCCAGCAGCCAATCCAGGGGGAATGAGCAGTTCTTC,CASSQSRGNEQFF
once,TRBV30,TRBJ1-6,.,TGTGCCTGGCTGGGCCAGCCCTATAATTCACCCCTCCACTTT,CAWLGQPYNSPLHF
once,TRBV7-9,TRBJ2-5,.,TGTGCCAGCAGCTTAGGAGGGCAAGAGACCCAGTACTTC,CASSLGGQETQYF
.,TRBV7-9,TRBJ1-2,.,TGTGCCAGCAGCTTACAGGGACATTATGGCTACACCTTC,CASSLQGHYGYTF
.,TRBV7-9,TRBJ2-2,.,TGTGCCAGCAGCCGGGACACGAACACCGGGGAGCTGTTTTTT,CASSRDTNTGELFF
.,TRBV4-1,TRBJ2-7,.,TGCGCCAGCAGCCCCACACCTTACGGACAGCCGTCCTACGAGCAGTACTTC,CASSPTPYGQPSYEQYF
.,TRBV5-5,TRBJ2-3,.,TGTGCCAGCAGCTTGGGTCGCGGGCAGGGCCCAGATACGCAGTATTTT,CASSLGRGQGPDTQYF
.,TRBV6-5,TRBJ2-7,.,TGTGCCAGCAGTTCGACGGACAGGAGGGGCTACGAGCAGTACTTC,CASSSTDRRGYEQYF
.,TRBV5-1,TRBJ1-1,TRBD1,TGCGCCAGCAGGGCTACAGGGGACACTGAAGCTTTCTTT,CASRATGDTEAFF
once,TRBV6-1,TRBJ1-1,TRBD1,TGTGCCAGCAGCCTGGACAGGGTTAGAACTGAAGCTTTCTTT,CASSLDRVRTEAFF
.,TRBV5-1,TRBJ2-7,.,TGCGCCAGCACGCGCGCCCAGCGCGGAACTAGTGAGCAGTACTTC,CASTRAQRGTSEQYF
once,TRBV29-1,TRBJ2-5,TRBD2,TGCAGCGTTGGGTTTGTGACTAGCGAAAAAACGACAGAGACCCAGTACTTC,CSVGFVTSEKTTETQYF
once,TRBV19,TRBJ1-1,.,TGTGCCAGTGGTAGGGGCATACTAAACACTGAAGCTTTCTTT,CASGRGILNTEAFF
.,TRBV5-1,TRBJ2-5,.,TGCGCCAGCAGCGAGGGGACGCGGGAGACCCAGTACTTC,CASSEGTRETQYF
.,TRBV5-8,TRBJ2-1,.,TGTGCCAGCAGCCCGCCGCGACTAGTGGTCCATGAGCAGTTCTTC,CASSPPRLVVHEQFF
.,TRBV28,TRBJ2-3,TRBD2,TGTGCCAGCACAGCGGGAGATCGGGATACGCAGTATTTT,CASTAGDRDTQYF
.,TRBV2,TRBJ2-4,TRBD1,TGTGCCAGCAACGAGGGACAGGACAAAAACATTCAGTACTTC,CASNEGQDKNIQYF
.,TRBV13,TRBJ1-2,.,TGTGCCAGCAGCTCGAGGAACTATGGCTACACCTTC,CASSSRNYGYTF
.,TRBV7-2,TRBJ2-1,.,TGTGCCAGCAGCACCCGACTAGTCTACAATGAGCAGTTCTTC,CASSTRLVYNEQFF
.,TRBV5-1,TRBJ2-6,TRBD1,TGCGCCAGCACCCAGGGGGCGGTTGGGGCCAACGTCCTGACTTTC,CASTQGAVGANVLTF
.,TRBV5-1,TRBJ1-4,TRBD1,TGCGCCAGCAGCTTGTCGGGGACAGGGAAGAATGAAAAACTGTTTTTT,CASSLSGTGKNEKLFF
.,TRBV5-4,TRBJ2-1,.,TGTGCCAGCAGCTTCGGAGAAACCTACAATGAGCAGTTCTTC,CASSFGETYNEQFF
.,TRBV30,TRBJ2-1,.,TGTGCCTGGAGTGAGTGGGGTCATGAGCAGTTCTTC,CAWSEWGHEQFF